Below are 9 T cell receptor beta chains sequenced from a single sample in a study of blood T cell repertoires in COVID-19. The assay was immunoSEQ multiplex PCR, and TCRdb's table has in-frame clones only and misses some. The sample yields 140,000 or so clones, roughly 87% seen once. Sequencing was performed on peripheral blood. All receptors come from a man aged 70 or older with acute or convalescent COVID-19.

J is TRBJ1-4 and V is TRBV5-1, with D unclear. The CDR3 has 15 amino acids. The V end was cut by 2 bases, the J end by 8 bases, with 16 bases between. The germline V gene has CDR1 SGHRS and CDR2 YFSETQ. The CDR3 spells CASSFSSPYGEKLFF. CDR3 nucleotides: TGCGCCAGCAGCTTTTCGTCCCCCTACGGGGAAAAACTGTTTTTT. The full variable domain, in which reference TRBV5-1 and TRBJ1-4 provide the parts outside the CDR3, is KAGVTQTPRYLIKTRGQQVTLSCSPISGHRSVSWYQQTPGQGLQFLFEYFSETQRNKGNFPGRFSGRQFSNSRSEMNVSTLELGDSALYLCASSFSSPYGEKLFFGSGTQLSVL.

The DNA for the CDR3 is TGCGCCAGCAGGTCAACGGGGAGGGGCGCCGGGGAGCTGTTTTTT. Translating it yields CASRSTGRGAGELFF. The gene calls are TRBV5-1 and TRBJ2-2; 7 bases match TRBD2. The CDR3 is 15 residues long. From germline, CDR1 is SGHRS and CDR2 YFSETQ. Trimming cost V 5 bases and J 6 bases; bases outside gene matches: 10.

The V call is TRBV2, the J call TRBJ1-1; possibly TRBD1 for D (5 bases). The CDR3 runs to 13 residues. V gave up 4 bases and J gave up 5 bases, with 11 bases separating them. Germline CDR1 and CDR2: SNHLY and FYNNEI. The CDR3 region has the DNA TGTGCCAGCAGTGTTGCAGGGCGGACTGAAGCTTTCTTT. Its translation: CASSVAGRTEAFF.

In this sample, this clone turned up a few times. The chain recombines TRBV19 with TRBJ1-2; TRBD1 aligns across 9 bases. Germline V CDR1 and CDR2: LNHDA, SQIVND (reference sequence). This CDR3 comprises 16 residues. Trimming took 3 bases from V and 2 from J; bases not matched to a gene: 7. The chain's CDR3 is CASSMGQGRTNYGYTF. The CDR3, as DNA: TGTGCCAGTAGTATGGGACAGGGACGTACCAACTATGGCTACACCTTC.

The rearrangement uses TRBV5-1 and TRBJ2-7; D is possibly TRBD1 (5 bases). The V gene's germline CDR1 is SGHRS and CDR2 YFSETQ. The CDR3 consists of 14 residues. The V end was cut by 0 bases, the J end by 2 bases, with 9 bases between. The CDR3 region has the DNA TGCGCCAGCAGCTTGGCCCCAGGGACCTACGAGCAGTACTTC. Protein sequence: CASSLAPGTYEQYF.

This chain connects TRBV10-3 to TRBJ1-1; 9 nucleotides align to TRBD1. The V gene end was trimmed by 0 bases and the J gene end by 4 bases; junction bases not matched to a gene: 0. Germline assignment: CDR1 ENHRY and CDR2 SYGVKD. This CDR3 spans 14 amino acids. The DNA of the CDR3 is TGTGCCATCAGTGAGTCGACAGGGGGCACTGAAGCTTTCTTT. Its protein product is CAISESTGGTEAFF.

This clone was picked up a small number of times. The chain recombines TRBV3-1 (or the pseudogene TRBV3-2) with TRBJ1-2; TRBD1 might be the D (6 bases). The V gene's germline CDR1 is LGHDT and CDR2 YNNKEL (reference sequence). The CDR3 contains 12 residues. Between the trimmed V and J ends, which lost 3 bases and 8 bases, there was a span of 10 bases. The CDR3 DNA reads as TGTGCCAGCAGCCACGGGGGGCAAGGCTACACCTTC. It yields the protein CASSHGGQGYTF.

The V and J genes are TRBV5-6 and TRBJ1-4, with 9 nucleotides matching TRBD1. Germline V gene sequence: CDR1 SGHDT, CDR2 YYEEEE. CDR3 length: 15 residues. Trimming cost V 4 bases and J 7 bases; bases outside gene matches: 8. The CDR3: CASSPGGQGSEKLFF. DNA for the CDR3: TGTGCCAGCAGCCCTGGGGGACAGGGCAGTGAAAAACTGTTTTTT.

The chain recombines TRBV27 with TRBJ2-5, with D perhaps TRBD1 (6 bases). There are 15 residues in the CDR3. Germline CDR1 is MNHEY and CDR2 is SMNVEV (reference sequence). The V end was cut by 6 bases, the J end by 4 bases, with 18 bases between. DNA for the CDR3: TGTGCCAGCAGACCCCTCAGGGGAGAGCGAGAGACCCAGTACTTC. This encodes CASRPLRGERETQYF.